Listed below are T cell receptor beta chains from one sample, sequenced in a study of blood T cell repertoires in COVID-19. Sequenced by immunoSEQ multiplex PCR; TCRdb stores in-frame clones only, minus some. The sample lists about 480,000 clones, more than 75% occurring once. Sequencing used PBMCs or T cells enriched from blood (not recorded which). These receptors all come from a woman in her forties who had recovered from COVID-19. CDR3s include the opening cysteine and the closing phenylalanine or tryptophan. A D gene is named only where the DNA matches it firmly. Rows may omit the clone size; those that give it use once, few, many or a size class.

d_call j_call v_call clone_size cdr3_length cdr3_nt cdr3_aa
TRBD2 TRBJ2-3 TRBV19 few 16 TGTGCCAGTAGCGGTAGACTAGCGGGTCGCACAGATACGCAGTATTTT CASSGRLAGRTDTQYF
. TRBJ1-5 TRBV9 . 15 TGTGCCAGCAGCGTAGGGTGGGGAGTCAATCAGCCCCAGCATTTT CASSVGWGVNQPQHF
. TRBJ1-1 TRBV7-5 . 13 TGTCGTGTGGACAGACCATCGAACACTGAAGCTTTCTTT CRVDRPSNTEAFF
. TRBJ1-5 TRBV6-2/TRBV6-3 . 15 TGTGCCAGCAGTTTAGGTCTTCGGGGCAATCAGCCCCAGCATTTT CASSLGLRGNQPQHF
. TRBJ1-1 TRBV11-3 . 12 TGTGCCAGCAGCGCCAGGATCAGAGAAGCTTTCTTT CASSARIREAFF
. TRBJ2-5 TRBV15 . 15 TGTGCCACCAGCGCCGAAAGGGGCTGGGGAGAGACCCAGTACTTC CATSAERGWGETQYF
. TRBJ2-5 TRBV29-1 . 14 TGCAGCGCCACCGAGCCGGGTCCGGGGGAGACCCAGTACTTC CSATEPGPGETQYF
TRBD2 TRBJ2-7 TRBV6-1 . 19 TGTGCCAGCAGTGACGCACGGGCGGGACTAGCGGGAGCGGGATACGAGCAGTACTTC CASSDARAGLAGAGYEQYF
TRBD2 TRBJ2-5 TRBV4-2 once 16 TGTGCCAGCAGCCAAGGGCGGGCTAGCGGGAGTGAGACCCAGTACTTC CASSQGRASGSETQYF
. TRBJ1-4 TRBV19 . 14 TGTGCCAGTAGTATTTCAGGATTTAATGAAAAACTGTTTTTT CASSISGFNEKLFF
. TRBJ1-1 TRBV4-3 . 16 TGCGCCAGCAGCCAATTCTGGGGGGAACAGAACACTGAAGCTTTCTTT CASSQFWGEQNTEAFF
. TRBJ2-1 TRBV7-6 . 14 TGTGCCAGCAGCTTAGAGGAGGACTTTGGTGAGCAGTTCTTC CASSLEEDFGEQFF
TRBD1 TRBJ1-2 TRBV4-1 . 16 TGCGCCAGCAGCCAGAAGACCGGGACAGCGAACTATGGCTACACCTTC CASSQKTGTANYGYTF
. TRBJ2-1 TRBV2 . 13 TGTGCCAGCAGTTTCCCTAACCTCAATGAGCAGTTCTTC CASSFPNLNEQFF
TRBD2 TRBJ2-1 TRBV9 . 15 TGTGCCAGCAGCGTGCTAGCGGGAGTCTTCAATGAGCAGTTCTTC CASSVLAGVFNEQFF
. TRBJ2-7 TRBV7-9 . 13 TGTGCCAGCAGCTACAGGAGCTCCTACGAGCAGTACTTC CASSYRSSYEQYF
. TRBJ1-1 TRBV30 few 12 TGTGCCTGGACCACAGGGAACACTGAAGCTTTCTTT CAWTTGNTEAFF
TRBD1 TRBJ1-1 TRBV7-9 . 16 TGTGCCAGCAGCTTAGCGTGGACAGGGGCGAACACTGAAGCTTTCTTT CASSLAWTGANTEAFF
. TRBJ1-2 TRBV6-5 . 14 TGTGCCAGCAGGGCCCCGGGGGTTCACTATGGCTACACCTTC CASRAPGVHYGYTF
TRBD1 TRBJ1-2 TRBV7-9 . 15 TGTGCCAGCAGGGCCGGGACAGGGCCATACTATGGCTACACCTTC CASRAGTGPYYGYTF
. TRBJ2-7 TRBV2 . 17 TGTGCCAGCAGTCCCCCCCTCGAGCGAATGAACTCCTACGAGCAGTACTTC CASSPPLERMNSYEQYF
TRBD1 TRBJ1-1 TRBV11-3 . 15 TGTGCCAGCAGCAAACCGGGACAGGGCGGCACTGAAGCTTTCTTT CASSKPGQGGTEAFF
TRBD1 TRBJ2-7 TRBV11-2 . 13 TGTGCCAGCAGCCGGACAGGCTCCTACGAGCAGTACTTC CASSRTGSYEQYF
TRBD2 TRBJ2-7 TRBV27 . 15 TGTGCCAGCAGTTTATTACTAGCGGGAATGTACGAGCAGTACTTC CASSLLLAGMYEQYF
TRBD1 TRBJ1-2 TRBV18 . 13 TGTGCCAGCTCACCACGGGCAGGGGGCGGCTACACCTTC CASSPRAGGGYTF